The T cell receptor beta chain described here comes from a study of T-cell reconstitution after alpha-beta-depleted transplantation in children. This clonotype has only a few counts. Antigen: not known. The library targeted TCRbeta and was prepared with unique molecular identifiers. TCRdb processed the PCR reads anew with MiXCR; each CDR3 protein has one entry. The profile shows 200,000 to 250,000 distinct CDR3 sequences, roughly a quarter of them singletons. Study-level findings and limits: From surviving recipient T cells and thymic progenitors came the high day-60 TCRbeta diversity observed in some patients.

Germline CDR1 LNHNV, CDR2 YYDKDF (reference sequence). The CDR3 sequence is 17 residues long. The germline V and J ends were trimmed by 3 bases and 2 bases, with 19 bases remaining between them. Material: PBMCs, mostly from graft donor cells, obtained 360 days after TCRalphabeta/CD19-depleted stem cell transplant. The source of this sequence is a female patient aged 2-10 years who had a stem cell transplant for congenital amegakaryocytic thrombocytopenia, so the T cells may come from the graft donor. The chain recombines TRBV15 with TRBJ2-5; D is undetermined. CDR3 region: CATSRGSPPGWQETQYF. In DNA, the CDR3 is TGTGCCACCAGCAGGGGCTCCCCTCCTGGGTGGCAAGAGACCCAGTACTTC. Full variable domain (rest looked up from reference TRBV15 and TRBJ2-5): DAMVIQNPRYQVTQFGKPVTLSCSQTLNHNVMYWYQQKSSQAPKLLFHYYDKDFNNEADTPDNFQSRRPNTSFCFLDIRSPGLGDTAMYLCATSRGSPPGWQETQYFGPGTRLLVL.